Here is one TCR beta chain with its context. What it recognizes is unknown. The sample is drawn from a study of early T cells in non-severe SARS-CoV-2 infection. Study context: Sequenced bulk RNA came from whole blood that was unsorted, and chains were unpaired.

Attached unique molecular identifiers marked individual cDNA molecules. Using its own MiXCR run on the 5' RACE reads, TCRdb lists one record per CDR3 protein. The sample has under 35,000 distinct CDR3 sequences; about 9.5% are singletons. General observations from the study: Reliance on VDJdb matching favored anti-spike CD8 responses; private and CD4 specificities were missed.

CDR3 length: 14 residues. The V gene's germline CDR1 is LNHNV and CDR2 YYDKDF (reference sequence). The V and J ends lost 5 bases and 1 base respectively, with 11 bases between them. Material for sequencing was whole blood. V and J are TRBV15 and TRBJ2-5; D is possibly TRBD1 or TRBD2 (5 bases each). This clonotype was obtained from an adult who was a healthcare worker with PCR-confirmed SARS-CoV-2 infection or an uninfected control (not recorded which). The CDR3 spells CATSRGTVQETQYF. The CDR3 DNA sequence: TGTGCCACCAGCCGAGGGACGGTCCAAGAGACCCAGTACTTC.